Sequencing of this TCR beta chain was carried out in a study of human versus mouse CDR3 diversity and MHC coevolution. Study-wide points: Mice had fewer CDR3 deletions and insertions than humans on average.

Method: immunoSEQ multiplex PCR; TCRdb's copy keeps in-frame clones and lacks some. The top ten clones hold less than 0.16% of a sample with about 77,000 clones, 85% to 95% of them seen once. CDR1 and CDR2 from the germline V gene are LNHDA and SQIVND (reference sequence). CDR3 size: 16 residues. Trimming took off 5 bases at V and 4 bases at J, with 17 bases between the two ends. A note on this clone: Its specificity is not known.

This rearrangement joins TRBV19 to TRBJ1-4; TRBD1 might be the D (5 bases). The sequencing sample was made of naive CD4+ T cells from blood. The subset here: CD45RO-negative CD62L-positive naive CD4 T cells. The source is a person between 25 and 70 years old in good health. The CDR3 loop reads CASSAALGAINEKLFF. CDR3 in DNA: TGTGCCAGTAGTGCCGCCCTAGGGGCCATTAATGAAAAACTGTTTTTT.